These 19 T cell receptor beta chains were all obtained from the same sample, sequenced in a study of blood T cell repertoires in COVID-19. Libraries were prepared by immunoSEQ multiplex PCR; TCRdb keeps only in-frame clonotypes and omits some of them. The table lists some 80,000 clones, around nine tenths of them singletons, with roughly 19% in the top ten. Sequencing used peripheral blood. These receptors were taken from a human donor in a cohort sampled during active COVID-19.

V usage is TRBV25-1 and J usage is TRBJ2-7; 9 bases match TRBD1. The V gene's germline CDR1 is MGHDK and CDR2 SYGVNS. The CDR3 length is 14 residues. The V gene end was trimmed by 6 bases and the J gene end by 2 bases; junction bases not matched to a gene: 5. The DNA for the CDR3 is TGTGCCAGCAGACAGGGACAGGGCGCCTACGAGCAGTACTTC. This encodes CASRQGQGAYEQYF.

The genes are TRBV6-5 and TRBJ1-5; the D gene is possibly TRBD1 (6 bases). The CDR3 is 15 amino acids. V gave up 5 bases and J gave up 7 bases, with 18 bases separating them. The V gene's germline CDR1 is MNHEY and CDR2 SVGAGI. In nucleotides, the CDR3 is TGTGCCAGCAGTCCCCGGGACACCGCGATCCAGCCCCAGCATTTT. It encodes CASSPRDTAIQPQHF.

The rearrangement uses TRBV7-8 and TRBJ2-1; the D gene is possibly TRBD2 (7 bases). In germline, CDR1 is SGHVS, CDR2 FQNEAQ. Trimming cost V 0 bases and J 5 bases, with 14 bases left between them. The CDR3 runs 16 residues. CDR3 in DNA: TGTGCCAGCAGCTTAGCAGGGGGGGTGGGCAACAATGAGCAGTTCTTC. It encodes CASSLAGGVGNNEQFF.

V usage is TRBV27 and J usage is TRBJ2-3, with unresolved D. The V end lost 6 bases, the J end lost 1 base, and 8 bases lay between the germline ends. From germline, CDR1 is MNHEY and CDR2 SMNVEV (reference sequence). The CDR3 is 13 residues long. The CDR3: CASRVQGTDTQYF. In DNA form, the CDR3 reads TGTGCCAGCAGGGTGCAGGGCACAGATACGCAGTATTTT.

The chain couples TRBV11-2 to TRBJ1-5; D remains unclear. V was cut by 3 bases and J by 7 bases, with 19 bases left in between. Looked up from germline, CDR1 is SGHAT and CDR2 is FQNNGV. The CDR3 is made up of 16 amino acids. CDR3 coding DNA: TGTGCCAGCAGCTTCCCCTTGAGGGTATCAGGACAGCCCCAGCATTTT. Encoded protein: CASSFPLRVSGQPQHF.

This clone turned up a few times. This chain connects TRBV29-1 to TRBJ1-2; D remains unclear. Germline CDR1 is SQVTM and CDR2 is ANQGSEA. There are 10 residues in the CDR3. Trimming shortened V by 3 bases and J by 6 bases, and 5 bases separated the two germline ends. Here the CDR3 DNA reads TGCAGCGTTGATGAGGATGGCTACACCTTC. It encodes CSVDEDGYTF.

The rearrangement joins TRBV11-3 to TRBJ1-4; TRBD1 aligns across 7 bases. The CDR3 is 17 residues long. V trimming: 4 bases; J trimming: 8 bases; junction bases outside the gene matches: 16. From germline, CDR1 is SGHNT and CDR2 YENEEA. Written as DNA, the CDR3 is TGTGCCAGCAGCTCCATATCAGGGGGGTATCGAAGCGAAAAACTGTTTTTT. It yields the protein CASSSISGGYRSEKLFF.

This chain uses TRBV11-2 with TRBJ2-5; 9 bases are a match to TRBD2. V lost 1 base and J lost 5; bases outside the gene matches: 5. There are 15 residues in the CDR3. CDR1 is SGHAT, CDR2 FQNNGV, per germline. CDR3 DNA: TGTGCCAGCAGCTTAGGTAGCGGGAGAAGGGAGACCCAGTACTTC. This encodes CASSLGSGRRETQYF.

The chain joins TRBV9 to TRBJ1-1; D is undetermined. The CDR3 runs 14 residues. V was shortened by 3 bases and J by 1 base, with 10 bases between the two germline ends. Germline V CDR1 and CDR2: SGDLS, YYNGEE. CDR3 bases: TGTGCCAGCAGCGCCCAACAAAAGAACACTGAAGCTTTCTTT. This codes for CASSAQQKNTEAFF.

The CDR3 DNA follows: TGTGCCAGCAGTTTATACGCGGGTGGAGTCATTCAGTACTTC. Translating it yields CASSLYAGGVIQYF. The chain combines TRBV28 with TRBJ2-4; D perhaps matches TRBD2 (5 bases). CDR1 MDHEN and CDR2 SYDVKM come from the germline V gene. This CDR3 comprises 14 residues. V shed 1 base and J shed 9 bases, with 13 bases lying between them.

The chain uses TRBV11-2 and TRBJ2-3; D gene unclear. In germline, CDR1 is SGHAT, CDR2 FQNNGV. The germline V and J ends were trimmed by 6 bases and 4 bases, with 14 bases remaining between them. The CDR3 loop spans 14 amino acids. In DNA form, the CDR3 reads TGTGCCAGCAGTCCTCCGACTTTCCCAGATACGCAGTATTTT. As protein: CASSPPTFPDTQYF.

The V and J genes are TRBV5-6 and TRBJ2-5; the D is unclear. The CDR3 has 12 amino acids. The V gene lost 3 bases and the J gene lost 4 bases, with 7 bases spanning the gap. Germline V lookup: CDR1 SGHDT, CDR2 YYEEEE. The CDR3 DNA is TGTGCCAGCAGCTCCTCTCTAGAGACCCAGTACTTC. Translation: CASSSSLETQYF.

In DNA form, the CDR3 reads TGTGCCAGCAGTCCCCCAGGGTTCAATCAGCCCCAGCATTTT. Translated, it gives CASSPPGFNQPQHF. The rearrangement links TRBV6-2 or TRBV6-3 to TRBJ1-5, with D possibly matching TRBD1 (5 bases). CDR3 length: 14 amino acids. Germline values: CDR1 MNHEY, CDR2 SVGEGT. V was cut by 5 bases and J by 3 bases, with 11 bases left in between.

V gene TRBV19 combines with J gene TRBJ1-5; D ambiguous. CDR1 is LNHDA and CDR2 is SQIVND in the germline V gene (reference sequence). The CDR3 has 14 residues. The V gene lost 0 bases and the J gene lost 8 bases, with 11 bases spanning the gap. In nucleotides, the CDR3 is TGTGCCAGTAGTATAGAGGTCCCCCAGGAGCCCCAGCATTTT. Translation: CASSIEVPQEPQHF.

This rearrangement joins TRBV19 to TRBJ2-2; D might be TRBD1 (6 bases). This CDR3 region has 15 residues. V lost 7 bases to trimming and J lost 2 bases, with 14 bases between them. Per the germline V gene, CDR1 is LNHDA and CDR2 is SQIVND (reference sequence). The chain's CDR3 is CASNTPGHNTGELFF. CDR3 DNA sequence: TGTGCCAGTAATACGCCGGGACACAACACCGGGGAGCTGTTTTTT.

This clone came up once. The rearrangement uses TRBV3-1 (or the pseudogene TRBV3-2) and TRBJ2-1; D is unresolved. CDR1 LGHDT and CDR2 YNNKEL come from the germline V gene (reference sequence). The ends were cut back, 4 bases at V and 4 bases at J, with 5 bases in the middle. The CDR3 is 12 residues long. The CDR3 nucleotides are TGTGCCAGCAGCCCGGTATACAATGAGCAGTTCTTC. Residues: CASSPVYNEQFF.

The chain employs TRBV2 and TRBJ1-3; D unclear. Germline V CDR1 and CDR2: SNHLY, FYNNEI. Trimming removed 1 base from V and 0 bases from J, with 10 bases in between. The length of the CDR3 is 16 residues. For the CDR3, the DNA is TGTGCCAGCAGTGAAGTTGGGGAGAACTCTGGAAACACCATATATTTT. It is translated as CASSEVGENSGNTIYF.

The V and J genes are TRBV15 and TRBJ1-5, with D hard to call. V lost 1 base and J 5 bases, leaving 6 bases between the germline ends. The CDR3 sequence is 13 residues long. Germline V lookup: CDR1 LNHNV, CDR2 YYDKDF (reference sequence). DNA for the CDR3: TGTGCCACCAGCAGAGCCCTATATCAGCCCCAGCATTTT. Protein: CATSRALYQPQHF.

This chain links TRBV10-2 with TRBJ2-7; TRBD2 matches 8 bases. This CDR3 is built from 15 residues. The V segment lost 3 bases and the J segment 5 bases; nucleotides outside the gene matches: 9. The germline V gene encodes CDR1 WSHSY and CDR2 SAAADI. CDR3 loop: CASSEWAGGSNEQYF. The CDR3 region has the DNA TGCGCCAGCAGTGAATGGGCGGGAGGAAGCAACGAGCAGTACTTC.